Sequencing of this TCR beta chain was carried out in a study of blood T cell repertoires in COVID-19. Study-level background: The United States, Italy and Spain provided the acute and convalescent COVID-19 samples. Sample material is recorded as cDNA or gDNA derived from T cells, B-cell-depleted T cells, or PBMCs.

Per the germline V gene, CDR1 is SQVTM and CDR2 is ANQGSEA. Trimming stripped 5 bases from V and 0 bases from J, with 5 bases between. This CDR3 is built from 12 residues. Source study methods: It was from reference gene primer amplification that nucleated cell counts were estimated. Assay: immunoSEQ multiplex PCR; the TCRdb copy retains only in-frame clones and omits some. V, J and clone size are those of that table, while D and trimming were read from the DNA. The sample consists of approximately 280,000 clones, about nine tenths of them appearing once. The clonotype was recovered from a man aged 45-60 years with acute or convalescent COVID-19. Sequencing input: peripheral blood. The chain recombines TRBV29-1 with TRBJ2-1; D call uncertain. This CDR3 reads CSVLSSYNEQFF. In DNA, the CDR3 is TGCAGCGTTCTAAGCTCCTACAATGAGCAGTTCTTC.